This T cell receptor (beta chain) was captured in a study of cytomegalovirus exposure and HLA in healthy donors. Overall study findings and caveats: One cluster of highly shared sequence variants probably arose as a sequencing artifact. In the analysis, some V segments, TRBV6-2 and TRBV6-3 included, were excluded as indistinguishable.

It was with 60 Vbeta and 13 Jbeta primers that the PCR ran. The method was immunoSEQ multiplex PCR; TCRdb's version includes in-frame clones alone and lacks a portion of them. The sample carries about 130,000 clones, 77% recorded once. The CDR3 loop spans 12 amino acids. V lost 2 bases to trimming and J lost 10 bases, with 10 bases between them. Germline assignment: CDR1 SGHNT and CDR2 YYREEE (reference sequence). As regards this clone: Its antigen is still unknown.

The sample taken for sequencing was PBMCs. The receptor comes from a woman in her thirties or forties in good health and CMV-seropositive. V gene TRBV5-4 combines with J gene TRBJ2-1; a possible D gene is TRBD2 (5 bases). This CDR3 is CASSFGEQEQFF. In DNA, the CDR3 is TGTGCCAGCAGCTTCGGGGAGCAAGAGCAGTTCTTC.